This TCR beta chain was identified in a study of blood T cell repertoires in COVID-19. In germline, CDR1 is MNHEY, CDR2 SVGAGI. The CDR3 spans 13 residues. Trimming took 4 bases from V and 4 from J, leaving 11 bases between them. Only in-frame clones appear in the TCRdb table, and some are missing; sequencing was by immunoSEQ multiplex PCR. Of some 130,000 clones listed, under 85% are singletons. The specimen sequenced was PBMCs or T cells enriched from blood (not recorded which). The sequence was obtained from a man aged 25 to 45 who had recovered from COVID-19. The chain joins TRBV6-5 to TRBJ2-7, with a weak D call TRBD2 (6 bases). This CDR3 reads CASSFGLPYEQYV. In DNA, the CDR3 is TGTGCCAGCAGTTTCGGACTACCATACGAGCAGTACGTC.